This T cell receptor (beta chain) was identified in a study of CD8 T cells in ankylosing spondylitis. Study-level points and caveats: Disease-linked clones displayed a CD8+ phenotype and appeared relatively rarely in peripheral blood. Matched ankylosing spondylitis synovial fluid reportedly showed significant enrichment of disease-linked clones. Certain motif variants had earlier appeared in reactive arthritis synovial fluid and blood. Blood of patients with ankylosing spondylitis appeared to be characterized by a TCR beta motif of 8 or 9 highly homologous variants.

A quantitative 5'-RACE method, one with molecular barcodes, was used to make TCR beta libraries. TCRdb recomputed calls from the 5' RACE reads with MiXCR, one row per CDR3 protein. The top ten hold 0.51% of the sample, which has 700,000 to 1,000,000 distinct CDR3 sequences, about 11% seen once. A word on this clonotype: The target antigen is unknown.

Trimming stripped 0 bases from V and 8 bases from J, with 11 bases between. This CDR3 is built from 14 residues. The germline V gene encodes CDR1 ENHRY and CDR2 SYGVKD. This receptor was identified in a male donor with ankylosing spondylitis. The sequencing sample was made of blood, either unsorted or a sorted T cell fraction (not recorded which). The rearrangement links TRBV10-3 to TRBJ2-1; no firm D call. CDR3 DNA: TGTGCCATCAGTGAGTCAAAGGGTAACGATGAGCAGTTCTTC. Its translation: CAISESKGNDEQFF.